These 2 T cell receptor beta chains were sequenced from one sample in a study of blood T cell repertoires in COVID-19 (dated by TCRdb to the early 2020s). The receptor library was made with the immunoSEQ multiplex PCR assay. In its TCRdb copy, this immuneACCESS table keeps in-frame sequences only and misses some clones. Where compared with another copy, unresolved V genes explain less than half of these, and the others have no known cause. This sample is represented by some 380,000 clones; 81% of them were singletons. Approximately 1% of the sample belongs to the ten largest clones. Sequencing used peripheral blood. These receptors all stem from a human donor with acute or convalescent COVID-19. The donor label of this sample is uncertain.

The J gene is TRBJ2-5, the V gene TRBV25-1, with D possibly TRBD1 on 5 matching bases. The V gene lost 3 bases and the J gene lost 0 bases, with 14 bases spanning the gap. Looked up from germline, CDR1 is MGHDK and CDR2 is SYGVNS. CDR3 length: 16 amino acids. The CDR3, as DNA: TGTGCCAGCAGTGAGGGTAGGGGCCGGTACCAAGAGACCCAGTACTTC. This codes for CASSEGRGRYQETQYF.

The chain couples TRBV19 to TRBJ1-5; a weak D match, TRBD1 (5 bases). The length of the CDR3 is 13 residues. V lost 8 bases and J lost 9, with 17 bases in between. Germline V CDR1 and CDR2: LNHDA, SQIVND (reference sequence). Here the CDR3 DNA reads TGTGCCAGTCAGGGAACAGCCCTTGGGCCCCAGCATTTT. Protein: CASQGTALGPQHF.